The present TCR beta chain was sequenced within a study of shared clonotypes between healthy human individuals. About the study: Participating donors consisted of a couple of women and a few men aged 18 to 49.

This clone was recorded once. The assay was immunoSEQ multiplex PCR, and TCRdb's table has in-frame clones only and misses some. The sample yields about 470,000 clones, around 79% seen once. This sequence was found in a woman aged 40 to 50 in good health. Some clones in this sample may be carry-over from other donors' samples. Sequencing was performed on PBMCs.

The CDR3 DNA reads as TGTGCCAGTAGTCGGAGGGACGTGTATGAGCAGTTCTTC. Its translation: CASSRRDVYEQFF. This chain links TRBV19 with TRBJ2-1; perhaps TRBD2 as D (6 bases). The CDR3 length is 13 residues. V lost 5 bases and J lost 8, with 13 bases in between. Germline lookup yields CDR1 LNHDA and CDR2 SQIVND (reference sequence).